These T cell receptor beta chains were read from a single sample in a study of OX40 agonist ivuxolimab in advanced cancers. Data came from immunoSEQ multiplex PCR; TCRdb stores just in-frame clones and leaves some out. Here the sample spans 55,000 to 75,000 clones, 80% to 85% being singletons. Specimen: CD4+ or CD8+ T cells sorted from blood, collected in a trial of the OX40 agonist ivuxolimab. Receptors originate from an adult with an advanced solid tumor such as melanoma, head and neck, liver or kidney cancer. CDR3s include the opening cysteine and the closing phenylalanine or tryptophan. D genes are given only for firm matches. Expanded clones are given a class, and other clones once, few, many or no size at all.

-	-	TRBV18	TRBJ2-2	CASSPRLVEAGELFF	TGTGCCAGCTCACCACGTTTAGTGGAAGCCGGGGAGCTGTTTTTT
-	TRBD1	TRBV2	TRBJ2-7	CASSTTGNEQYF	TGTGCCAGCAGCACGACAGGGAACGAGCAGTACTTC
-	-	TRBV5-1	TRBJ1-4	CASSLGVFNEKLFF	TGCGCCAGCAGCTTGGGGGTGTTTAATGAAAAACTGTTTTTT
-	-	TRBV7-7	TRBJ2-5	CASSFQGIQETQYF	TGTGCCAGCAGTTTCCAGGGTATCCAAGAGACCCAGTACTTC
once	-	TRBV5-4	TRBJ1-2	CASSLFGAGNHGYTF	TGTGCCAGCAGCTTGTTTGGGGCAGGGAATCATGGCTACACCTTC
-	-	TRBV7-2	TRBJ1-1	CASSLVGNTEAFF	TGTGCCAGCAGCTTAGTCGGGAACACTGAAGCTTTCTTT
-	-	TRBV2	TRBJ2-5	CASGKGETQYF	TGTGCCAGCGGCAAGGGAGAGACCCAGTACTTC
few	-	TRBV5-4	TRBJ2-3	CASSSALTADTQYF	TGTGCCAGCAGCTCCGCTCTCACGGCAGATACGCAGTATTTT
-	-	TRBV20-1	TRBJ1-2	CSARHGYGYTF	TGCAGTGCTAGGCACGGCTATGGCTACACCTTC
-	TRBD2	TRBV5-4	TRBJ2-2	CASTPGLAGGPDTGELFF	TGTGCCAGCACCCCGGGACTAGCGGGGGGTCCGGACACCGGGGAGCTGTTTTTT
once	-	TRBV5-8	TRBJ1-5	CASSLDRVQQPQHF	TGTGCCAGCAGCTTGGACAGGGTACAGCAGCCCCAGCATTTT
-	TRBD1	TRBV14	TRBJ2-2	CASSRADRGKELFF	TGTGCCAGCAGCCGAGCGGACAGGGGAAAGGAGCTGTTTTTT
-	TRBD2	TRBV19	TRBJ2-7	CASSISGLAGLYEQYF	TGTGCCAGTAGTATCTCGGGACTAGCGGGACTCTACGAGCAGTACTTC
few	-	TRBV5-6	TRBJ1-4	CASSPAGATNEKLFF	TGTGCCAGCAGCCCCGCGGGCGCAACTAATGAAAAACTGTTTTTT
-	TRBD1	TRBV6-1	TRBJ1-4	CASSEDGTGGEKLFF	TGTGCCAGCAGTGAAGACGGGACAGGAGGTGAAAAACTGTTTTTT
-	-	TRBV7-6	TRBJ1-1	CASSLDREAFF	TGTGCCAGCAGCTTAGACAGAGAAGCTTTCTTT
-	-	TRBV2	TRBJ2-3	CASSDVDTQYF	TGTGCCAGCAGTGATGTGGATACGCAGTATTTT
-	TRBD2	TRBV18	TRBJ2-1	CASSPSSGSSNEQFF	TGTGCCAGCTCACCTTCCAGCGGGAGTTCAAATGAGCAGTTCTTC
-	TRBD1	TRBV29-1	TRBJ1-3	CSVEGQGGNTIYF	TGCAGCGTTGAGGGACAGGGAGGAAACACCATATATTTT
-	-	TRBV27	TRBJ1-6	CASSLPGPGGSPLHF	TGTGCCAGCAGTTTACCGGGTCCGGGCGGCTCACCCCTCCACTTT
-	-	TRBV4-1	TRBJ2-7	CASSQDNSGFTYEQYF	TGCGCCAGCAGCCAAGATAACAGCGGGTTCACCTACGAGCAGTACTTC
-	TRBD1	TRBV4-3	TRBJ1-5	CASSQDLNRGASGNQPQHF	TGCGCCAGCAGCCAAGATTTGAACAGGGGCGCTTCGGGCAATCAGCCCCAGCATTTT
-	-	TRBV5-8	TRBJ2-5	CASSRSGEIQETQYF	TGTGCCAGCAGCCGCTCCGGGGAAATCCAAGAGACCCAGTACTTC
-	-	TRBV28	TRBJ1-2	CASSLSAGLGGYTF	TGTGCCAGCAGTTTATCGGCCGGCCTGGGGGGCTACACCTTC
-	TRBD1	TRBV7-2	TRBJ1-1	CASSPQGQLAAFF	TGTGCCAGCAGCCCACAGGGGCAGCTGGCGGCTTTCTTT
-	-	TRBV7-9	TRBJ2-7	CASSPVGGKTYEQYF	TGTGCCAGCAGCCCCGTGGGGGGAAAAACCTACGAGCAGTACTTC
once	-	TRBV18	TRBJ2-7	CASSAGVGEQYF	TGTGCCAGCTCAGCTGGCGTGGGGGAGCAGTACTTC
few	-	TRBV27	TRBJ1-5	CASSLMRNQPQHF	TGTGCCAGCAGTTTGATGCGGAATCAGCCCCAGCATTTT
-	TRBD1	TRBV5-1	TRBJ2-1	CASSLMTGVDEQFF	TGCGCCAGCAGCCTGATGACAGGGGTGGATGAGCAGTTCTTC
-	-	TRBV16	TRBJ2-5	CASSLIGQETQYF	TGTGCCAGCAGCCTAATTGGCCAAGAGACCCAGTACTTC
-	-	TRBV18	TRBJ1-3	CASSPNTFSGNTIYF	TGTGCCAGCTCACCCAACACGTTTTCTGGAAACACCATATATTTT
-	-	TRBV9	TRBJ2-5	CASSVARNEETQYF	TGTGCCAGCAGCGTAGCCCGGAACGAAGAGACCCAGTACTTC
-	TRBD2	TRBV5-4	TRBJ2-2	CASSLGGGGLTGELFF	TGTGCCAGCAGCTTGGGCGGGGGGGGGCTAACCGGGGAGCTGTTTTTT
once	-	TRBV29-1	TRBJ1-2	CSVVQSPYYGYTF	TGCAGCGTTGTACAGTCTCCGTACTATGGCTACACCTTC
-	-	TRBV29-1	TRBJ1-2	CSVEGRDWGYTF	TGCAGCGTGGAAGGACGGGATTGGGGCTACACCTTC
-	-	TRBV7-9	TRBJ2-2	CASSNLATGELFF	TGTGCCAGCAGCAACCTAGCGACCGGGGAGCTGTTTTTT
-	-	TRBV7-2	TRBJ2-3	CASSLTGGTDTQYF	TGTGCCAGCAGCTTAACGGGAGGCACAGATACGCAGTATTTT
-	-	TRBV7-2	TRBJ1-1	CASSPWGQSPEAFF	TGTGCCAGCAGCCCTTGGGGCCAGTCCCCTGAAGCTTTCTTT
-	-	TRBV6-1	TRBJ2-1	CASSATGSEQFF	TGTGCCAGCAGTGCCACGGGGAGTGAGCAGTTCTTC